These 24 T cell receptor beta chains were sequenced from one sample in a study of technical replicates of blood from a few donors. TCRdb's table, derived via immunoSEQ multiplex PCR, lists solely in-frame clones and lacks some. Altogether under 100,000 clones are present, 85% to 95% being singletons, with the ten largest covering around 0.3%. Material: T cells isolated from PBMCs. The receptors stem from a human donor in good health.

The gene calls are TRBV7-9 and TRBJ1-2; no clear D gene. There are 18 residues in the CDR3. In germline, CDR1 is SEHNR, CDR2 FQNEAQ (reference sequence). Trimming pared 5 bases from V and 2 bases from J, leaving 24 bases between. The CDR3 here is CASSKEAGSTLPNYGYTF. In DNA form, the CDR3 reads TGTGCCAGCAGCAAAGAGGCGGGGTCCACCCTACCAAACTATGGCTACACCTTC.

The chain links TRBV7-9 to TRBJ2-5; TRBD2 matches 9 bases. CDR3 size: 15 residues. V dropped 3 bases and J dropped 1; count of bases not matched to a gene: 3. CDR1 is SEHNR, CDR2 FQNEAQ, per germline (reference sequence). In nucleotides, the CDR3 is TGTGCCAGCAGCTTCGGACTAGCGAGCCAAGAGACCCAGTACTTC. This translates into CASSFGLASQETQYF.

The V and J genes are TRBV9 and TRBJ2-1; 13 nucleotides align to TRBD2. The CDR3 has 18 residues. J gave up 5 bases and V 0 bases, and 8 bases lay outside the gene matches. CDR1 and CDR2 from the germline V gene are SGDLS and YYNGEE. The CDR3 nucleotides are TGTGCCAGCAGCGTAGCCTGGACTAGCGGGAGTGGAGACAATGAGCAGTTCTTC. This codes for CASSVAWTSGSGDNEQFF. The variable domain in full, completed from reference TRBV9 and TRBJ2-1, reads DSGVTQTPKHLITATGQRVTLRCSPRSGDLSVYWYQQSLDQGLQFLIQYYNGEERAKGNILERFSAQQFPDLHSELNLSSLELGDSALYFCASSVAWTSGSGDNEQFFGPGTRLTVL.

The rearrangement joins TRBV27 to TRBJ1-2; 7 nucleotides line up with TRBD1. There are 13 residues in the CDR3. Germline V lookup: CDR1 MNHEY, CDR2 SMNVEV (reference sequence). The J segment lost 5 bases and the V segment lost 3 bases, leaving 3 bases of the junction unmatched. The DNA of the CDR3 is TGTGCCAGCAGTTTTGGCAGGGGGTATGGCTACACCTTC. This sequence encodes CASSFGRGYGYTF.

The chain links TRBV27 to TRBJ2-5; no clear D gene. Germline CDR1 and CDR2: MNHEY and SMNVEV (reference sequence). The CDR3 spans 13 residues. The V and J ends lost 3 bases and 7 bases respectively, with 12 bases between them. The CDR3 protein is CASSLRREGTQYF. Written as DNA, the CDR3 is TGTGCCAGCAGTTTGCGGAGAGAAGGGACCCAGTACTTC.

The V gene is TRBV7-2, the J gene TRBJ2-2, with 9 bases lining up with TRBD2. CDR1 is SGHTA and CDR2 is FQGNSA in the germline V gene. The CDR3 covers 18 residues. V lost 3 bases, J lost 3 bases, and 11 bases stayed unmatched. DNA for the CDR3: TGTGCCAGCAGCTTGAACAGCATTCTAGCGGGATACACCGGGGAGCTGTTTTTT. It is translated as CASSLNSILAGYTGELFF.

The chain recombines TRBV5-1 with TRBJ2-5; 12 positions agree with TRBD2. Germline V gives CDR1 SGHRS, CDR2 YFSETQ. The CDR3 consists of 16 residues. V trimming: 4 bases; J trimming: 6 bases; junction bases outside the gene matches: 10. CDR3 nucleotides: TGCGCCAGCAGCGAGTCTAGCGGGAGGGCCGAAAAGACCCAGTACTTC. Translating it yields CASSESSGRAEKTQYF.

The rearrangement uses TRBV19 and TRBJ2-7; perhaps TRBD2 as D (6 bases). CDR3 length: 13 amino acids. V was trimmed by 8 bases and J by 2 bases, leaving 13 bases between them. Germline CDR1 and CDR2: LNHDA and SQIVND (reference sequence). The CDR3 DNA sequence: TGTGCCAGTGGGGGGACTCTGACCTACGAGCAGTACTTC. Translated, it gives CASGGTLTYEQYF.

The chain uses TRBV4-1 and TRBJ2-7, with 12 bases matching TRBD2. V was pared by 4 bases and J by 2 bases, with 12 bases of the junction left unmatched. Germline assignment: CDR1 MGHRA and CDR2 YSYEKL. The CDR3 has 18 amino acids. CDR3 sequence reads: CASSPAQILAGGAYEQYF. CDR3 sequence (DNA): TGCGCCAGCAGCCCAGCCCAAATACTAGCGGGAGGTGCCTACGAGCAGTACTTC.

This chain uses TRBV7-8 with TRBJ2-7, with unresolved D. Deletions cut 7 bases from V and 1 base from J, with 5 bases between. Looked up from germline, CDR1 is SGHVS and CDR2 is FQNEAQ. The CDR3 runs 11 residues. For the CDR3, the DNA is TGTGCCAGCACAGAATCCTACGAGCAGTACTTC. This gives the protein CASTESYEQYF.

The chain couples TRBV4-2 to TRBJ2-1; 7 bases match TRBD2. Germline V gives CDR1 LGHNA, CDR2 YNFKEQ. CDR3 size: 17 residues. The V and J ends lost 0 bases and 8 bases, in that order; junction bases with no gene match: 13. The CDR3 reads CASSQEGTLGGSHEQFF. The DNA for the CDR3 is TGTGCCAGCAGCCAAGAAGGGACTCTGGGGGGGAGTCATGAGCAGTTCTTC.

J is TRBJ1-5 and V is TRBV13, with D possibly matching TRBD1 (5 bases). The V end lost 5 bases, the J end lost 5 bases, and 16 bases lay between the germline ends. Germline-derived CDR1 and CDR2 are PRHDT and FYEKMQ (reference sequence). This CDR3 region has 15 residues. CDR3 amino acids: CASSLRSRAHQPQHF. The CDR3 DNA sequence: TGTGCCAGCAGCCTTAGATCCAGGGCCCATCAGCCCCAGCATTTT.

The chain uses TRBV28 and TRBJ1-5, with 7 bases fitting TRBD1. With 2 bases clipped from V and 6 bases from J, the junction kept 13 bases outside the gene matches. The CDR3 extends over 17 amino acids. Looked up from germline, CDR1 is MDHEN and CDR2 is SYDVKM. The CDR3 spells CASSLASPDRASQPQHF. CDR3 bases: TGTGCCAGCAGTTTAGCTAGTCCTGACAGGGCAAGTCAGCCCCAGCATTTT.

The rearrangement joins TRBV4-1 to TRBJ2-5, with 12 positions matching TRBD1. Germline lookup yields CDR1 MGHRA and CDR2 YSYEKL. Trimming took 1 base from V and 4 from J; bases not matched to a gene: 4. The CDR3 contains 16 residues. CDR3 sequence (DNA): TGCGCCAGCAGCCAAGTGGGACAGGGGGCGTTAGAGACCCAGTACTTC. This gives the protein CASSQVGQGALETQYF.

The chain is built from TRBV6-5 and TRBJ2-7; unclear D gene. Trimming stripped 2 bases from V and 7 bases from J, with 6 bases between. Germline lookup yields CDR1 MNHEY and CDR2 SVGAGI. The CDR3 consists of 11 residues. The chain's CDR3 is CASSYQREQYF. The CDR3 bases are TGTGCCAGCAGTTACCAACGGGAGCAGTACTTC.

This chain uses TRBV27 with TRBJ1-2, with D maybe TRBD1 (5 bases). The CDR3 sequence is 13 residues long. The ends were cut back, 6 bases at V and 2 bases at J, with 10 bases in the middle. Germline V gene sequence: CDR1 MNHEY, CDR2 SMNVEV (reference sequence). The CDR3 reads CASSPGFNYGYTF. DNA for the CDR3: TGTGCCAGCAGCCCAGGGTTCAACTATGGCTACACCTTC.

This sequence joins TRBV6-5 and TRBJ2-1; possible D gene TRBD1, 6 bases. V was shortened by 0 bases and J by 9 bases, with 6 bases between the two germline ends. Germline CDR1 and CDR2: MNHEY and SVGAGI. The CDR3 contains 12 residues. The CDR3 DNA reads TGTGCCAGCAGTTACTCAGGGGGTGAGCAGTTCTTC. Residues: CASSYSGGEQFF.

J is TRBJ1-4 and V is TRBV20-1; D might be TRBD1 (5 bases). Germline assignment: CDR1 DFQATT and CDR2 SNEGSKA (reference sequence). Trimming took off 6 bases at V and 7 bases at J, with 9 bases between the two ends. The CDR3 contains 11 residues. DNA for the CDR3: TGCAGTGCAAAGGGACTTGAAAAACTGTTTTTT. Encoded protein: CSAKGLEKLFF.

The V gene is TRBV30, the J gene TRBJ2-5, with 11 bases fitting TRBD2. V trimming: 5 bases; J trimming: 2 bases; junction bases outside the gene matches: 13. Germline CDR1 GTSNPN, CDR2 SVGIG (reference sequence). The CDR3 contains 17 residues. CDR3 sequence (DNA): TGTGCCTGGGCCGGGACTAGCGGCACCTACTTTCAAGAGACCCAGTACTTC. It is translated as CAWAGTSGTYFQETQYF.

The chain employs TRBV4-1 and TRBJ2-7; 8 positions match TRBD2. CDR3 length equals 16 residues. The germline V gene encodes CDR1 MGHRA and CDR2 YSYEKL. V was pared by 1 base and J by 0 bases, with 5 bases of the junction left unmatched. In DNA, the CDR3 is TGCGCCAGCAGCCAAGTGCTCGGGACTAGCTCCTACGAGCAGTACTTC. Its translation is CASSQVLGTSSYEQYF.

This clone was seen a single time. The chain has TRBV6-6 and TRBJ2-5; 12 positions match TRBD2. The J call may be faulty, since TRBJ2-7 better matches the DNA end. Germline CDR1 and CDR2: MNHNY and SVGAGI (reference sequence). The CDR3 loop spans 14 amino acids. The CDR3 reads CASTWTSGIYEQYF. CDR3 DNA: TGTGCCAGCACCTGGACTAGCGGGATCTACGAGCAGTACTTC.

CDR3 sequence (DNA): TGTGCCAGCAGCGTTAACAGGGAATGGACCACTGAAGCTTTCTTT. Translation: CASSVNREWTTEAFF. The gene calls are TRBV9 and TRBJ1-1, with D perhaps TRBD1 (6 bases). This CDR3 is 15 amino acids long. The V gene lost 2 bases and the J gene lost 4 bases, with 15 bases spanning the gap. Germline CDR1 reads SGDLS; CDR2 reads YYNGEE.

The chain is built from TRBV27 and TRBJ2-3, with 9 nucleotides matching TRBD2. CDR3 length: 16 residues. V was clipped by 6 bases and J by 1 base; unmatched bases: 8. Germline values: CDR1 MNHEY, CDR2 SMNVEV (reference sequence). CDR3 in DNA: TGTGCCAGCAGGTCGCAAAGACTAGCGGGCACAGATACGCAGTATTTT. It translates to CASRSQRLAGTDTQYF.

The chain is built from TRBV7-6 and TRBJ2-3, with 7 bases aligning to TRBD2. The CDR3 totals 16 residues. CDR1 and CDR2 from the germline V gene are SGHVS and FNYEAQ. The trim removed 1 base at V and 4 bases at J, leaving 8 bases unmatched. CDR3 nucleotide sequence: TGTGCCAGCAGCTTAGAGGTGCGGGAGCGGCCAGATACGCAGTATTTT. Protein sequence: CASSLEVRERPDTQYF.